The T cell receptor beta chain under discussion was sequenced for a study of regulatory T cells in long-lasting Graves disease. This clonotype was seen ten or more times. Trimming took 4 bases from V and 3 from J; bases not matched to a gene: 8. The CDR3 spans 15 residues. Germline assignment: CDR1 SGHAT and CDR2 FQNNGV. Construction of the TCR beta libraries employed iRepertoire HTBI primers in conjunction with Arm-PCR of CDR3 regions. Each CDR3 protein gets one entry after TCRdb re-called the multiplex PCR reads with MiXCR. The data contain around 450,000 distinct CDR3 sequences, roughly 21% of them singletons. Documented time point: persistent/refractory GD, antithyroid drugs over 5 years with positive TRAb. PBMC-derived RNA was used for the TCR library.

This rearrangement joins TRBV11-2 to TRBJ1-2, with 7 bases fitting TRBD1. This receptor was obtained from a female donor with Graves disease. Sequenced material: peripheral blood mononuclear cells (PBMCs), taken when the disease was refractory, from a patient treated with antithyroid drugs. Here the CDR3 DNA reads TGTGCCAGCAGCTCCCTGACAGGGCGGGACTATGGCTACACCTTC. This translates into CASSSLTGRDYGYTF.